One and the same sample provided the 9 T cell receptor beta chains below, sequenced in a study of blood T cell repertoires in COVID-19. The protocol was immunoSEQ multiplex PCR, while the TCRdb copy is restricted to in-frame clones and leaves out a portion. The sample records a few hundred thousand clones, over 75% being singletons. Sequenced: peripheral blood. These receptors originate from a woman in her forties or fifties who had recovered from COVID-19.

This chain joins TRBV20-1 and TRBJ2-7; D unclear. In germline, CDR1 is DFQATT, CDR2 SNEGSKA (reference sequence). This CDR3 has 11 residues. The V end was cut by 3 bases, the J end by 4 bases, with 7 bases between. CDR3 amino acids: CSARIQYEQYF. The DNA of the CDR3 is TGCAGTGCTAGGATCCAGTACGAGCAGTACTTC.

The chain joins TRBV19 to TRBJ1-4, with 8 bases matching TRBD1. The CDR3 loop spans 16 amino acids. J lost 7 bases, V lost 3 bases, and 10 bases had no gene match. Germline assignment: CDR1 LNHDA and CDR2 SQIVND (reference sequence). CDR3 DNA sequence: TGTGCCAGTAGTATCAAGTCCGGGACAGGCCTTGAAAAACTGTTTTTT. Amino acids: CASSIKSGTGLEKLFF.

The chain joins TRBV9 to TRBJ2-1; 10 bases fit TRBD2. With V trimmed by 0 bases and J by 8 bases, 11 bases remained unmatched. The CDR3 runs 17 residues. Germline CDR1 SGDLS, CDR2 YYNGEE. The CDR3 DNA follows: TGTGCCAGCAGCGTAGCTTTTCTTGGGCTAGCGGGAGATGAGCAGTTCTTC. It codes for CASSVAFLGLAGDEQFF.

The V and J genes are TRBV28 and TRBJ2-5; 7 bases fit TRBD1. V shed 6 bases and J 5 bases; nucleotides not matched to a gene: 9. Germline V CDR1 and CDR2: MDHEN, SYDVKM. There are 14 residues in the CDR3. The CDR3, as DNA: TGTGCCAGCAGCCAACGACAGGGTGGTGAGACCCAGTACTTC. Residues: CASSQRQGGETQYF.

This sequence joins TRBV19 and TRBJ2-1, with D maybe TRBD2 (5 bases). Germline assignment: CDR1 LNHDA and CDR2 SQIVND (reference sequence). The CDR3 sequence is 15 residues long. V was clipped by 1 base and J by 9 bases, with 16 bases between them. DNA for the CDR3: TGTGCCAGTAGTATAGCGGACGCCTCGGGGAGTGAGCAGTTCTTC. Translation gives CASSIADASGSEQFF.

V and J are TRBV5-1 and TRBJ1-1; TRBD1 aligns across 7 bases. Trimming took 3 bases from V and 4 from J; bases not matched to a gene: 3. The CDR3 covers 13 residues. CDR1 SGHRS and CDR2 YFSETQ come from the germline V gene. The CDR3 loop is CASSSWDSTEAFF. The DNA for the CDR3 is TGCGCCAGCAGCTCCTGGGACAGCACTGAAGCTTTCTTT.

V and J are TRBV28 and TRBJ2-7, with 12 bases fitting TRBD1. The germline CDR1 and CDR2 sequences are MDHEN and SYDVKM. V dropped 5 bases and J dropped 6; count of bases not matched to a gene: 11. The CDR3 covers 16 residues. This CDR3 is CASSPSPGQGAVEQYF. The CDR3 nucleotides read TGTGCCAGCAGTCCGTCTCCGGGACAGGGGGCAGTCGAGCAGTACTTC.

The chain couples TRBV23-1 to TRBJ1-2, with a possible D match to TRBD1 (6 bases). TRBV23-1 is an ORF; its function is uncertain. The CDR3 covers 15 residues. V lost 6 bases to trimming and J lost 2 bases, with 16 bases between them. The DNA for the CDR3 is TGCGCCAGCAGCCAGGGGTCTAGGGGGAACTATGGCTACACCTTC. It translates to CASSQGSRGNYGYTF.

The chain couples TRBV7-2 to TRBJ2-7; perhaps TRBD2 as D (6 bases). The CDR3 loop spans 16 amino acids. The germline V and J ends were trimmed by 1 base and 4 bases, with 17 bases remaining between them. From germline, CDR1 is SGHTA and CDR2 FQGNSA. The CDR3 protein is CASSLGSGAPIYEQYF. CDR3 nucleotide sequence: TGTGCCAGCAGCTTAGGATCGGGAGCGCCGATTTACGAGCAGTACTTC.